The 24 T cell receptor beta chains in this list originate from one sample, sequenced in a study of blood T cell repertoires in COVID-19. Using immunoSEQ multiplex PCR, the repertoire was profiled, and TCRdb retains in-frame clones only, with some absent. The sample contains 18,000 or so clones, around nine tenths of which appear only once. The sequencing sample was made of peripheral blood. The receptors here all came from a man aged 35-49 years with active COVID-19.

Worth noting for this clone: One end of the junction does not line up with germline, which may come from a read error. This chain connects TRBV4-3 to TRBJ2-4; D not certain. CDR1 is LGHNA, CDR2 YSLEER, per germline. This CDR3 contains 11 residues. The CDR3 region is CASSQGVPGPF. As DNA, the CDR3 is TGCGCCAGCAGCCAAGGGGTCCCTGGGCCCTTC.

The V call is TRBV7-6, the J call TRBJ2-7, with 10 bases identical to TRBD2. The germline gives CDR1 SGHVS, CDR2 FNYEAQ. This CDR3 has 15 residues. With 1 base clipped from V and 3 bases from J, the junction kept 3 bases outside the gene matches. CDR3 amino acids: CASSLGAGGNYEQYF. The CDR3, as DNA: TGTGCCAGCAGCTTAGGAGCGGGAGGGAACTACGAGCAGTACTTC.

In DNA, the CDR3 is TGTGCCAGCCGTTTAGAGTCAGGGCCCAACTACGAGCAGTACTTC. Its protein product is CASRLESGPNYEQYF. The chain uses TRBV7-6 and TRBJ2-7; D might be TRBD1 (5 bases). The V and J ends lost 8 bases and 3 bases respectively, with 20 bases between them. Germline assignment: CDR1 SGHVS and CDR2 FNYEAQ. The CDR3 spans 15 residues.

The chain couples TRBV20-1 to TRBJ2-1; D may be TRBD2 (5 bases). Germline assignment: CDR1 DFQATT and CDR2 SNEGSKA (reference sequence). This CDR3 is 14 amino acids long. Trimming took off 3 bases at V and 3 bases at J, with 12 bases between the two ends. The CDR3: CSASIGKGYNEQFF. CDR3 sequence (DNA): TGCAGTGCTAGTATCGGGAAAGGCTACAATGAGCAGTTCTTC.

This chain joins TRBV19 and TRBJ1-5; no firm D call. This CDR3 has 16 residues. V shed 4 bases and J shed 0 bases, with 13 bases lying between them. CDR1 is LNHDA and CDR2 is SQIVND in the germline V gene (reference sequence). This chain's CDR3 is CASSNPPGTSNQPQHF. CDR3 DNA sequence: TGTGCCAGTAGTAACCCCCCCGGTACTAGCAATCAGCCCCAGCATTTT.

This chain links TRBV4-3 with TRBJ2-7; 11 bases match TRBD2. V shed 0 bases and J 3 bases; nucleotides not matched to a gene: 7. The CDR3 loop spans 17 amino acids. Germline V gene data show CDR1 as LGHNA and CDR2 as YSLEER. CDR3 loop: CASSQELGTSGFYEQYF. The CDR3 DNA follows: TGCGCCAGCAGCCAAGAGTTGGGGACTAGCGGATTCTACGAGCAGTACTTC.

The rearrangement links TRBV19 to TRBJ1-5, with TRBD1 matching over 9 bases. This CDR3 is built from 16 residues. V shed 3 bases, J shed 1 base, and the junction held 4 bases outside the gene matches. Germline values: CDR1 LNHDA, CDR2 SQIVND (reference sequence). The DNA of the CDR3 is TGTGCCAGTAGTATGACAGGGGGAGGCAGCAATCAGCCCCAGCATTTT. Translation gives CASSMTGGGSNQPQHF.

The rearrangement uses TRBV7-9 and TRBJ2-7; 12 bases line up with TRBD1. V shed 5 bases and J 6 bases; nucleotides not matched to a gene: 5. Germline-derived CDR1 and CDR2 are SEHNR and FQNEAQ (reference sequence). CDR3 length: 14 residues. CDR3 bases: TGTGCCAGCAGCACCCCGGGACAGGGGGCCGAGCAGTACTTC. It is translated as CASSTPGQGAEQYF.

The chain uses TRBV5-4 and TRBJ1-3; D unclear. The V gene lost 0 bases and the J gene lost 2 bases, with 9 bases spanning the gap. This CDR3 spans 15 amino acids. Germline CDR1 is SGHNT and CDR2 is YYREEE (reference sequence). This CDR3 reads CASSLGPSAGNTIYF. CDR3 coding DNA: TGTGCCAGCAGCTTGGGTCCCAGCGCTGGAAACACCATATATTTT.

The chain couples TRBV7-9 to TRBJ2-1, with D possibly matching TRBD2 (6 bases). V lost 6 bases and J lost 4, with 16 bases in between. Germline-derived CDR1 and CDR2 are SEHNR and FQNEAQ (reference sequence). The CDR3 is 15 amino acids. The CDR3 DNA reads as TGTGCCAGCAGTTCCACCCTAGCGACATACAATGAGCAGTTCTTC. This encodes CASSSTLATYNEQFF.

The chain joins TRBV25-1 to TRBJ1-1; 9 bases fit TRBD1. The trim removed 1 base at V and 13 bases at J, leaving 10 bases unmatched. Per the germline V gene, CDR1 is MGHDK and CDR2 is SYGVNS. This CDR3 contains 14 residues. The CDR3 here is CASSELKTRDRVFF. CDR3 bases: TGTGCCAGCAGTGAATTAAAAACCAGGGACAGGGTTTTCTTT.

The chain carries TRBV5-4 and TRBJ1-1, with a weak D call TRBD1 (6 bases). In germline, CDR1 is SGHNT, CDR2 YYREEE (reference sequence). The CDR3 covers 13 residues. Trimming shortened V by 5 bases and J by 2 bases, and 10 bases separated the two germline ends. The CDR3 DNA reads as TGTGCCAGCAGGCAGGGGAGCAACACTGAAGCTTTCTTT. Amino acid sequence: CASRQGSNTEAFF.

This clone appeared a single time. The V gene is TRBV5-1, the J gene TRBJ1-4; 7 bases align to TRBD1. The V gene end was trimmed by 4 bases and the J gene end by 5 bases; junction bases not matched to a gene: 8. CDR3 length: 15 amino acids. Germline assignment: CDR1 SGHRS and CDR2 YFSETQ. CDR3 loop: CASSTQTGPNEKLFF. The CDR3 DNA reads TGCGCCAGCAGCACCCAGACAGGGCCGAATGAAAAACTGTTTTTT.

In its sample, this clone was seen once. The chain couples TRBV21-1 to TRBJ2-3; TRBD2 was called by the table and not checked on the DNA. TRBV21-1 is an annotated pseudogene. The CDR3 runs to 15 residues. In DNA form, the CDR3 reads TGTGCCAGCAGACCCGGGACTAGCGATGCAGATACGCAGTATTTT. It encodes CASRPGTSDADTQYF.

This chain joins TRBV24-1 and TRBJ2-7; tentative D call: TRBD2 (6 bases). Per the germline V gene, CDR1 is KGHDR and CDR2 is SFDVKD. V was clipped by 8 bases and J by 2 bases, with 18 bases between them. The CDR3 is 15 amino acids. The CDR3 coding sequence is TGTGCCACCAACACCCGGGGGTCTCAGGCCTACGAGCAGTACTTC. It codes for CATNTRGSQAYEQYF.

This clone was seen just once. The CDR3 is CASSTPGLMRNEQFF. The CDR3 nucleotides read TGTGCCAGCAGCACCCCGGGACTAATGAGAAATGAGCAGTTCTTC. The V call is TRBV3-1 (or the pseudogene TRBV3-2), the J call TRBJ2-1, with TRBD2 identical over 7 bases. With V trimmed by 5 bases and J by 7 bases, 11 bases remained unmatched. There are 15 residues in the CDR3. Per germline, CDR1 LGHDT and CDR2 YNNKEL (reference sequence).

This clone was seen just once. J is TRBJ1-2 and V is TRBV5-6; TRBD1 aligns across 7 bases. Per germline, CDR1 SGHDT and CDR2 YYEEEE. The CDR3 has 16 residues. J gave up 4 bases and V 4 bases, and 13 bases lay outside the gene matches. The CDR3 region is CASSLGGRGRAYGYTF. The DNA of the CDR3 is TGTGCCAGCAGCCTGGGCGGGAGGGGGCGAGCCTATGGCTACACCTTC.

This clone was counted a few times. This chain joins TRBV7-2 and TRBJ2-5, with TRBD2 identical over 11 bases. J gave up 4 bases and V 1 base, and 8 bases lay outside the gene matches. Germline CDR1 reads SGHTA; CDR2 reads FQGNSA. CDR3 length equals 17 residues. CDR3: CASSLVGLAGPGETQYF. The CDR3 nucleotides read TGTGCCAGCAGCTTAGTAGGACTAGCGGGTCCGGGAGAGACCCAGTACTTC.

Note on this clone: The junction departs from the called germline gene at one end, perhaps through a read error. This chain connects TRBV5-1 to TRBJ1-3; D is perhaps TRBD1 (5 bases). The CDR3 spans 13 residues. Germline V lookup: CDR1 SGHRS, CDR2 YFSETQ. The CDR3 nucleotides read TGCGCCAGCAGCTTGGTGGGGCAGGGAAGAGCGCATTTT. Protein: CASSLVGQGRAHF.

The CDR3 sequence is CASSLAGGPSEQYF. In DNA form, the CDR3 reads TGTGCCAGCAGCTTAGCGGGAGGGCCCTCCGAGCAGTACTTC. This chain connects TRBV7-6 to TRBJ2-7; the match to TRBD2 covers 7 bases. Germline-derived CDR1 and CDR2 are SGHVS and FNYEAQ. V gave up 0 bases and J gave up 6 bases; unmatched junction bases: 5. CDR3 size: 14 residues.

The chain carries TRBV7-9 and TRBJ2-5, with D hard to call. Germline assignment: CDR1 SEHNR and CDR2 FQNEAQ (reference sequence). The V and J ends lost 3 bases and 5 bases respectively, with 16 bases between them. The CDR3 is 15 residues long. CDR3 residues: CASSFGFSNGETQYF. CDR3 sequence (DNA): TGTGCCAGCAGCTTCGGATTCTCTAACGGGGAGACCCAGTACTTC.

This clone was recorded only once. J is TRBJ1-1 and V is TRBV5-1, with D possibly TRBD1 on 5 matching bases. Trimming stripped 1 base from V and 4 bases from J, with 23 bases between. CDR3 length: 18 amino acids. Germline CDR1 and CDR2: SGHRS and YFSETQ. CDR3 coding DNA: TGCGCCAGCAGCTTGCAGCTGACCGGTGGGGCGAGACCCACTGAAGCTTTCTTT. Translating it yields CASSLQLTGGARPTEAFF.

In this sample, this clone turned up once. The CDR3 protein is CASTPFRVYGYTF. CDR3 sequence (DNA): TGTGCCAGCACTCCGTTCAGGGTCTATGGCTACACCTTC. The rearrangement uses TRBV28 and TRBJ1-2; possible D gene TRBD1, 5 bases. Germline V lookup: CDR1 MDHEN, CDR2 SYDVKM. The CDR3 length is 13 residues. Trimming removed 7 bases at V and 4 bases at J, with 13 bases between.

This clone was detected only once. The chain has TRBV28 and TRBJ2-7, with D unclear. CDR3 length equals 15 residues. Germline values: CDR1 MDHEN, CDR2 SYDVKM. Trimming removed 6 bases at V and 5 bases at J, with 20 bases between. The CDR3 loop is CASSSMVVGVDEQYF. CDR3 nucleotide sequence: TGTGCCAGCAGCAGTATGGTGGTTGGAGTCGACGAGCAGTACTTC.